The rows below give T cell receptor beta chains drawn from one sample of a study of radiation and T cells in renal cell carcinoma. Libraries were prepared by immunoSEQ multiplex PCR; TCRdb keeps only in-frame clonotypes and omits some of them. Here the sample spans approximately 110,000 clones, about four fifths being singletons. This material consisted of blood, taken from a patient whose treatment included radiotherapy and nephrectomy. The source of these receptors is a woman between 55 and 75 years old with renal cell carcinoma. The CDR3 runs from the conserved cysteine through the conserved F or W. Fields, in order: D gene, J gene, V gene, CDR3 length, clone size, CDR3 protein, CDR3 DNA. A D gene is named only where the DNA matches it firmly. Rows give clone size only sometimes, using once, few, many, or a class for an expanded clone.

D: TRBD1; J: TRBJ1-5; V: TRBV5-4; length: 14; size: -; CDR3: CASSLGQGAEPQHF; DNA: TGTGCCAGCAGCTTGGGCCAGGGGGCCGAGCCCCAGCATTTT
D: -; J: TRBJ1-1; V: TRBV5-1; length: 16; size: -; CDR3: CASSLEGTVLYTEAFF; DNA: TGCGCCAGCAGCTTGGAGGGCACCGTACTTTACACTGAAGCTTTCTTT
D: -; J: TRBJ1-3; V: TRBV2; length: 14; size: few; CDR3: CASSDVPAGNTIYF; DNA: TGTGCCAGCAGTGATGTTCCAGCTGGAAACACCATATATTTT
D: -; J: TRBJ1-1; V: TRBV9; length: 15; size: -; CDR3: CASSVDLGLDTEAFF; DNA: TGTGCCAGCAGCGTAGATTTGGGGCTGGACACTGAAGCTTTCTTT
D: -; J: TRBJ1-1; V: TRBV7-9; length: 15; size: few; CDR3: CASNRPGWGNTEAFF; DNA: TGTGCCAGCAACCGGCCCGGGTGGGGGAACACTGAAGCTTTCTTT
D: TRBD2; J: TRBJ2-5; V: TRBV6-4; length: 15; size: -; CDR3: CASSPTSGGAETQYF; DNA: TGTGCCAGCAGTCCTACTAGCGGGGGGGCCGAGACCCAGTACTTC
D: TRBD1; J: TRBJ2-1; V: TRBV27; length: 15; size: -; CDR3: CASSLRQGEDNEQFF; DNA: TGTGCCAGCAGTTTAAGACAGGGAGAGGACAATGAGCAGTTCTTC
D: -; J: TRBJ2-3; V: TRBV7-6; length: 14; size: -; CDR3: CASSLAQGTDTQYF; DNA: TGTGCCAGCAGCTTAGCACAGGGCACAGATACGCAGTATTTT
D: -; J: TRBJ1-2; V: TRBV9; length: 15; size: -; CDR3: CASSVGTADNYGYTF; DNA: TGTGCCAGCAGCGTAGGGACGGCCGATAACTATGGCTACACCTTC
D: TRBD1; J: TRBJ2-5; V: TRBV2; length: 12; size: -; CDR3: CASSLLTGGADF; DNA: TGTGCCAGCAGTTTACTCACAGGGGGCGCCGACTTC
D: -; J: TRBJ2-7; V: TRBV9; length: 15; size: -; CDR3: CASSVIPSRGDEQYF; DNA: TGTGCCAGCAGCGTTATACCTAGCCGCGGCGACGAGCAGTACTTC
D: -; J: TRBJ1-1; V: TRBV29-1; length: 11; size: -; CDR3: CSVKDDGEAFF; DNA: TGCAGCGTTAAGGACGACGGTGAAGCTTTCTTT
D: TRBD1; J: TRBJ1-4; V: TRBV28; length: 14; size: -; CDR3: CASRQGPGSEKLFF; DNA: TGTGCCAGCAGACAGGGGCCCGGTAGTGAAAAACTGTTTTTT
D: TRBD1; J: TRBJ2-7; V: TRBV2; length: 13; size: -; CDR3: CASTWTGGREQYF; DNA: TGTGCCAGCACTTGGACAGGGGGGCGCGAGCAGTACTTC
D: -; J: TRBJ2-7; V: TRBV19; length: 14; size: -; CDR3: CASSIGGADYEQYF; DNA: TGTGCCAGTAGTATCGGAGGAGCGGACTACGAGCAGTACTTC
D: -; J: TRBJ2-2; V: TRBV27; length: 14; size: once; CDR3: CASSTSVGAGELFF; DNA: TGTGCCAGCAGTACTTCCGTGGGCGCCGGGGAGCTGTTTTTT